A single sample gave rise to the 12 T cell receptor beta chains below, sequenced in a study of shared clonotypes between healthy human individuals. Sequencing used immunoSEQ multiplex PCR; TCRdb keeps in-frame clones, though not all of them. The sample consists of hundreds of thousands of clones, approximately 79% of them appearing once. Input material: memory CD4+ T cells sorted from blood. Subset of the sample: CD45RA-negative fraction. The receptors shown here come from a woman aged 25 to 45 in good health.

The V and J genes are TRBV27 and TRBJ2-5, with 11 bases lining up with TRBD2. The germline CDR1 and CDR2 sequences are MNHEY and SMNVEV (reference sequence). This CDR3 region has 16 residues. J gave up 7 bases and V 4 bases, and 11 bases lay outside the gene matches. The CDR3 nucleotides are TGTGCCAGCAGTTCGATTGGTAGCGGGAGGGGATCGACCCAGTACTTC. Its translation is CASSSIGSGRGSTQYF.

Of note for this clone: This sample also contains other DNA sequences that code for the same CDR3. The gene calls are TRBV7-2 and TRBJ2-7; TRBD1 aligns across 8 bases. Unmatched junction bases numbered 3, after V lost 3 bases and J lost 2 bases. From germline, CDR1 is SGHTA and CDR2 FQGNSA. The CDR3 has 14 residues. In DNA form, the CDR3 reads TGTGCCAGCAGCTTCGGGACAGGCGCCTACGAGCAGTACTTC. It specifies CASSFGTGAYEQYF.

Points on this clone: The sample contains more than one DNA sequence encoding this CDR3. The chain links TRBV11-2 to TRBJ2-2; 7 bases map to TRBD1. The CDR3 is made up of 15 amino acids. CDR1 SGHAT and CDR2 FQNNGV come from the germline V gene. Trimming removed 4 bases from V and 5 bases from J; junction bases left unmatched: 7. This chain's CDR3 is CASSSGTAFTGELFF. The CDR3 DNA reads TGTGCCAGCAGCTCCGGGACAGCGTTTACCGGGGAGCTGTTTTTT.

This chain uses TRBV6-6 with TRBJ2-7; maybe TRBD2 (5 bases). Germline CDR1 and CDR2: MNHNY and SVGAGI (reference sequence). V was trimmed by 6 bases and J by 2 bases, leaving 14 bases between them. CDR3 length equals 14 residues. The CDR3 sequence: CASRAVAAAYEQYF. CDR3 DNA: TGTGCCAGCAGAGCGGTAGCAGCAGCCTACGAGCAGTACTTC.

A single count supports this clone. CDR3 residues: CASKPQDSTEAFF. CDR3 nucleotide sequence: TGTGCCAGCAAGCCCCAGGACAGCACTGAAGCTTTCTTT. The chain is built from TRBV28 and TRBJ1-1, with D maybe TRBD1 (6 bases). The germline gives CDR1 MDHEN, CDR2 SYDVKM. Trimming removed 7 bases from V and 4 bases from J, with 13 bases in between. CDR3 length: 13 amino acids.

The CDR3 region is CASLGNPLEQYF. Written as DNA, the CDR3 is TGTGCCAGCTTGGGTAATCCCCTCGAGCAGTACTTC. The chain links TRBV6-1 to TRBJ2-7; no definite D call. Germline CDR1 MNHNS, CDR2 SASEGT. The V gene lost 8 bases and the J gene lost 6 bases, with 14 bases spanning the gap. The CDR3 covers 12 residues.

The chain uses TRBV29-1 and TRBJ1-2; 9 bases line up with TRBD1. Germline CDR1 SQVTM, CDR2 ANQGSEA. The CDR3 is 13 residues long. V gave up 5 bases and J gave up 2 bases; unmatched junction bases: 3. The CDR3 nucleotides read TGCAGCGTTTTGGGACAGGGCAACTATGGCTACACCTTC. It encodes CSVLGQGNYGYTF.

This clone was seen just once. The same CDR3 can be traced to other DNA sequences in this sample. V and J are TRBV7-9 and TRBJ2-3, with TRBD1 matching over 7 bases. V shed 2 bases, J shed 4 bases, and the junction held 0 bases outside the gene matches. Germline values: CDR1 SEHNR, CDR2 FQNEAQ (reference sequence). This CDR3 is built from 13 residues. CDR3 DNA: TGTGCCAGCAGCTTAACAGGGGCAGATACGCAGTATTTT. This translates into CASSLTGADTQYF. The variable domain in full, completed from reference TRBV7-9 and TRBJ2-3, reads DTGVSQNPRHKITKRGQNVTFRCDPISEHNRLYWYRQTLGQGPEFLTYFQNEAQLEKSRLLSDRFSAERPKGSFSTLEIQRTEQGDSAMYLCASSLTGADTQYFGPGTRLTVL.

This clone has just a few counts. The chain links TRBV15 to TRBJ2-4, with TRBD2 identical over 8 bases. Germline V gene sequence: CDR1 LNHNV, CDR2 YYDKDF (reference sequence). After removal of 0 bases from V and 0 bases from J, the junction contained 10 bases not matched to a gene. CDR3 length: 19 amino acids. CDR3 DNA sequence: TGTGCCACCAGCAGAGAACCCCTGACTAGCGACTTAGCCAAAAACATTCAGTACTTC. It codes for CATSREPLTSDLAKNIQYF.

The chain has TRBV2 and TRBJ2-6; D is unresolved. V was clipped by 4 bases and J by 3 bases, with 7 bases between them. This CDR3 contains 14 residues. Germline assignment: CDR1 SNHLY and CDR2 FYNNEI. The chain's CDR3 is CASSVRVGANVLTF. The CDR3 DNA is TGTGCCAGCAGTGTTAGGGTTGGGGCCAACGTCCTGACTTTC.

V usage is TRBV5-1 and J usage is TRBJ2-7, with D perhaps given as TRBD1 or TRBD2 (5 bases each). This CDR3 contains 15 residues. The germline V and J ends were trimmed by 4 bases and 6 bases, with 20 bases remaining between them. In germline, CDR1 is SGHRS, CDR2 YFSETQ. CDR3 nucleotide sequence: TGCGCCAGCAGCCTCGCGGAGAGGGGTAAGGGCGAGCAGTACTTC. It is translated as CASSLAERGKGEQYF.

Notes on this clone: The sample has other DNA sequences that encode this CDR3 too. The rearrangement uses TRBV6-1 and TRBJ1-2; D uncertain. Germline CDR1 reads MNHNS; CDR2 reads SASEGT. The V end was cut by 2 bases, the J end by 8 bases, with 9 bases between. This CDR3 is 12 amino acids long. Written as DNA, the CDR3 is TGTGCCAGCAGTGAATACAAGGGAGGCTACACCTTC. It codes for CASSEYKGGYTF.